Presented here are 21 T cell receptor beta chains from one specimen sequenced in a study of T-cell reconstitution after alpha-beta-depleted transplantation in children. Preparation of the TCRbeta library involved a method that used unique molecular identifiers. TCRdb reprocessed the PCR reads via MiXCR and lists one record per CDR3 protein. This sample yields almost 600,000 distinct CDR3 sequences, of which roughly 27% are seen a single time; just over 35% belongs to the top ten. This specimen consisted of PBMCs, obtained before TCRalphabeta/CD19-depleted stem cell transplant. The source is a boy younger than two with Wiskott-Aldrich syndrome, due to receive a stem cell transplant.

The chain uses TRBV28 and TRBJ2-5; no firm D call. CDR3 size: 12 residues. CDR1 and CDR2 from the germline V gene are MDHEN and SYDVKM. The ends were cut back, 7 bases at V and 3 bases at J, with 9 bases in the middle. The CDR3 DNA follows: TGTGCCAGCACCGGCAATGAAGAGACCCAGTACTTC. Translating gives CASTGNEETQYF.

The chain recombines TRBV28 with TRBJ1-5; 9 positions agree with TRBD1. The V and J ends lost 11 bases and 0 bases, in that order; junction bases with no gene match: 17. CDR3 size: 18 residues. Germline V CDR1 and CDR2: MDHEN, SYDVKM. The CDR3 DNA sequence: TGTGCCGGCACTAAGGGACAGGGAAAAGGTAGTAGCAATCAGCCCCAGCATTTT. Amino acids: CAGTKGQGKGSSNQPQHF.

V usage is TRBV6-2 or TRBV6-3 and J usage is TRBJ2-2; D unresolved. V was pared by 3 bases and J by 2 bases, with 7 bases between. Per germline, CDR1 MNHEY and CDR2 SVGEGT. The CDR3 is 14 residues long. CDR3 protein: CASSYFANTGELFF. CDR3 nucleotides: TGTGCCAGCAGTTATTTCGCAAACACCGGGGAGCTGTTTTTT.

This sequence joins TRBV2 and TRBJ1-4; possible D gene TRBD1, 5 bases. CDR3 length equals 13 residues. Trimming cost V 6 bases and J 2 bases, with 7 bases left between them. Germline CDR1 and CDR2: SNHLY and FYNNEI. In nucleotides, the CDR3 is TGTGCCAGCAGGAGACAGACTAATGAAAAACTGTTTTTT. Amino acids: CASRRQTNEKLFF.

V gene TRBV3-1 combines with J gene TRBJ2-2; tentatively, D is TRBD1 or TRBD2 (6 bases each). Trimming took 11 bases from V and 1 from J, leaving 29 bases between them. CDR1 is LGHDT and CDR2 is YNNKEL in the germline V gene (reference sequence). This CDR3 is built from 19 residues. Written as DNA, the CDR3 is TGTGCCTGCTCCCAACGGGAAGGGGGGCGCCCCGTGAACACCGGGGAGCTGTTTTTT. Its protein product is CACSQREGGRPVNTGELFF.

The rearrangement joins TRBV10-2 to TRBJ2-3; perhaps TRBD2 as D (6 bases). The V end lost 6 bases, the J end lost 7 bases, and 23 bases lay between the germline ends. CDR3 length equals 16 residues. The germline V gene encodes CDR1 WSHSY and CDR2 SAAADI. This CDR3 is CASRPMGGVGRNTQYF. The CDR3 DNA sequence: TGCGCCAGCAGACCCATGGGGGGAGTGGGGCGAAATACGCAGTATTTT.

The gene calls are TRBV7-6 and TRBJ2-3; D is unresolved. CDR1 is SGHVS, CDR2 FNYEAQ, per germline. The CDR3 is 14 amino acids. The V end lost 5 bases, the J end lost 4 bases, and 13 bases lay between the germline ends. Here the CDR3 DNA reads TGTGCCAGCAGCCTTACCCCTAGGCCAGATACGCAGTATTTT. This encodes CASSLTPRPDTQYF.

V and J are TRBV5-1 and TRBJ2-7; no firm D call. V was shortened by 5 bases and J by 6 bases, with 12 bases between the two germline ends. This CDR3 contains 12 residues. CDR1 and CDR2 (germline): SGHRS, YFSETQ. In DNA, the CDR3 is TGCGCCAGCAGTGAATTCCGTAGCGAGCAGTACTTC. The encoded protein is CASSEFRSEQYF. Looking up the rest from reference TRBV5-1 and TRBJ2-7 gives the full variable domain: KAGVTQTPRYLIKTRGQQVTLSCSPISGHRSVSWYQQTPGQGLQFLFEYFSETQRNKGNFPGRFSGRQFSNSRSEMNVSTLELGDSALYLCASSEFRSEQYFGPGTRLTVT.

The gene calls are TRBV28 and TRBJ1-2; D ambiguous. The V gene's germline CDR1 is MDHEN and CDR2 SYDVKM. V lost 4 bases and J 7 bases, leaving 16 bases between the germline ends. This CDR3 is built from 14 residues. The CDR3 sequence: CASSSPTLSGGYTF. CDR3 DNA: TGTGCCAGCAGTTCCCCGACCCTGAGCGGTGGCTACACCTTC.

This clonotype was counted a few times. This sequence joins TRBV30 and TRBJ1-2; D might be TRBD1 (6 bases). The CDR3 totals 16 residues. Trimming shortened V by 1 base and J by 1 base, and 16 bases separated the two germline ends. Per the germline V gene, CDR1 is GTSNPN and CDR2 is SVGIG (reference sequence). The CDR3 spells CAWSGRAGAHNYGYTF. The CDR3 bases are TGTGCCTGGAGTGGTAGGGCAGGGGCCCATAACTATGGCTACACCTTC.

This sequence joins TRBV5-5 and TRBJ2-7, with 9 nucleotides matching TRBD1. The length of the CDR3 is 13 residues. V dropped 8 bases and J dropped 4; count of bases not matched to a gene: 7. Germline-derived CDR1 and CDR2 are SGHKS and YYEKEE (reference sequence). The CDR3: CASTTGGRYEQYF. The CDR3 nucleotides read TGTGCCAGTACAACAGGGGGCCGGTACGAGCAGTACTTC. The whole variable domain, filled in from reference TRBV5-5 and TRBJ2-7, reads DAGVTQSPTHLIKTRGQQVTLRCSPISGHKSVSWYQQVLGQGPQFIFQYYEKEERGRGNFPDRFSARQFPNYSSELNVNALLLGDSALYLCASTTGGRYEQYFGPGTRLTVT.

This chain connects TRBV5-1 to TRBJ1-6; 9 bases align to TRBD1. In germline, CDR1 is SGHRS, CDR2 YFSETQ. After removal of 4 bases from V and 6 bases from J, the junction contained 8 bases not matched to a gene. The CDR3 covers 16 residues. The CDR3 here is CASSGYRDRANSPLHF. The CDR3 region has the DNA TGCGCCAGCAGCGGATACCGGGACAGGGCTAATTCACCCCTCCACTTT.

In DNA, the CDR3 is TGCGCCAGCAGCTTGGCGGGCGTAGGAGGCGAGACTGAAGCTTTCTTT. Translating gives CASSLAGVGGETEAFF. The chain couples TRBV5-1 to TRBJ1-1; no clear D gene. V shed 0 bases and J shed 5 bases, with 17 bases lying between them. The germline V gene has CDR1 SGHRS and CDR2 YFSETQ. The CDR3 totals 16 residues.

This clonotype came up a few times. The chain uses TRBV15 and TRBJ2-3; D might be TRBD2 (6 bases). Per germline, CDR1 LNHNV and CDR2 YYDKDF (reference sequence). This CDR3 comprises 12 residues. V lost 3 bases and J lost 5, with 6 bases in between. This chain's CDR3 is CATSRGGDTQYF. CDR3 DNA sequence: TGTGCCACCAGCAGGGGAGGAGATACGCAGTATTTT.

This clonotype occurred a few times. The rearrangement links TRBV5-1 to TRBJ2-5, with 7 bases fitting TRBD2. The CDR3 loop spans 14 amino acids. V was clipped by 3 bases and J by 4 bases; unmatched bases: 6. Germline CDR1 and CDR2: SGHRS and YFSETQ. In DNA, the CDR3 is TGCGCCAGCAGCTGGGGCGGGGAGGGAGAGACCCAGTACTTC. This sequence encodes CASSWGGEGETQYF.

This clonotype was detected only a few times. The chain employs TRBV7-2 and TRBJ2-6; D gene unclear. Trimming pared 1 base from V and 0 bases from J, leaving 10 bases between. The V gene's germline CDR1 is SGHTA and CDR2 FQGNSA. The CDR3 has 17 amino acids. The CDR3 bases are TGTGCCAGCAGCTTAGTTGGAGCTATCTCTGGGGCCAACGTCCTGACTTTC. It yields the protein CASSLVGAISGANVLTF.

The V call is TRBV10-3, the J call TRBJ2-7; 11 bases align to TRBD2. CDR3 size: 14 residues. Per germline, CDR1 ENHRY and CDR2 SYGVKD. V lost 3 bases and J lost 7; bases outside the gene matches: 5. In DNA, the CDR3 is TGTGCCATCAGTGATATAGCGGGAGGGCGGGAGCAGTACTTC. This sequence encodes CAISDIAGGREQYF.

The V and J genes are TRBV19 and TRBJ2-1; 8 nucleotides line up with TRBD1. From germline, CDR1 is LNHDA and CDR2 SQIVND (reference sequence). V shed 2 bases, J shed 4 bases, and the junction held 10 bases outside the gene matches. The CDR3 totals 17 residues. The CDR3 DNA follows: TGTGCCAGTAGTATACATCGGACAGGGCGGGATTACAATGAGCAGTTCTTC. This translates into CASSIHRTGRDYNEQFF.

The chain links TRBV20-1 to TRBJ2-1; no clear D. Trimming left V 4 bases short and J 0 bases short, with 10 bases between. CDR1 and CDR2 from the germline V gene are DFQATT and SNEGSKA (reference sequence). The CDR3 contains 14 residues. The CDR3 DNA follows: TGCAGTGCTACCCTGGCTAGCTCCTACAATGAGCAGTTCTTC. It codes for CSATLASSYNEQFF.

This sequence joins TRBV5-5 and TRBJ1-5, with D unclear. The CDR3 runs to 16 residues. Per germline, CDR1 SGHKS and CDR2 YYEKEE (reference sequence). Trimming cost V 4 bases and J 3 bases, with 17 bases left between them. Here the CDR3 reads CASSQSAGGFNQPQHF. The CDR3 DNA reads as TGTGCCAGCAGCCAGTCGGCAGGAGGATTCAATCAGCCCCAGCATTTT. Looking up the rest from reference TRBV5-5 and TRBJ1-5 gives the full variable domain: DAGVTQSPTHLIKTRGQQVTLRCSPISGHKSVSWYQQVLGQGPQFIFQYYEKEERGRGNFPDRFSARQFPNYSSELNVNALLLGDSALYLCASSQSAGGFNQPQHFGDGTRLSIL.

V and J are TRBV25-1 and TRBJ2-6, with 7 bases aligning to TRBD1. Germline V gene data show CDR1 as MGHDK and CDR2 as SYGVNS. Trimming took 2 bases from V and 2 from J; bases not matched to a gene: 3. The CDR3 has 16 residues. Here the CDR3 DNA reads TGTGCCAGCAGTGAACCAAGGGGGCCTGGGGCCAACGTCCTGACTTTC. Protein product: CASSEPRGPGANVLTF. The full variable domain, with the rest looked up from reference TRBV25-1 and TRBJ2-6, is EADIYQTPRYLVIGTGKKITLECSQTMGHDKMYWYQQDPGMELHLIHYSYGVNSTEKGDLSSESTVSRIRTEHFPLTLESARPSHTSQYLCASSEPRGPGANVLTFGAGSRLTVL.